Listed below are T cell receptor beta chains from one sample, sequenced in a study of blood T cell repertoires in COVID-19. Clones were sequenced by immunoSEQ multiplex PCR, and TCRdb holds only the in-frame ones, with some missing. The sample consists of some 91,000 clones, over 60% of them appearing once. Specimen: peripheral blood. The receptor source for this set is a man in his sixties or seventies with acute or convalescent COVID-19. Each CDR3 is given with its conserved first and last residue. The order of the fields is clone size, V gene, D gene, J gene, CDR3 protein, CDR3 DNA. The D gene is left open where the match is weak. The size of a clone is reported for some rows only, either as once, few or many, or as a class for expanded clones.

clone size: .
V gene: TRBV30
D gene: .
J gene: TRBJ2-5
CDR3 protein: CAWSVFIRAGFQETQYF
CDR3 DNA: TGTGCCTGGAGTGTATTTATTAGGGCAGGGTTCCAAGAGACCCAGTACTTC

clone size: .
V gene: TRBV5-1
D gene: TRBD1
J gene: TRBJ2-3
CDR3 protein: CASSQTGSPSDTQYF
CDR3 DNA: TGCGCCAGCAGCCAGACAGGGTCACCGAGTGATACGCAGTATTTT

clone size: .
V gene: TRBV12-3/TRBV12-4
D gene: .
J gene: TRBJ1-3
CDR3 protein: CASSSSGVNTIYF
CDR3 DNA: TGTGCCAGCAGTTCCTCAGGGGTGAACACCATATATTTT

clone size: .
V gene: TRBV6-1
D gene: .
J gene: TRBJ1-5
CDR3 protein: CASSEAQVRNQPQHF
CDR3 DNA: TGTGCCAGCAGTGAAGCTCAGGTCCGCAATCAGCCCCAGCATTTT

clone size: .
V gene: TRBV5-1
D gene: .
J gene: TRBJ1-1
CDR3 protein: CASSLGQVNTEAFF
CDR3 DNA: TGCGCCAGCAGCTTGGGACAGGTGAACACTGAAGCTTTCTTT

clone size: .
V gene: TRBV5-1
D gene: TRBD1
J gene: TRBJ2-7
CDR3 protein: CASSLKDRFHEQYF
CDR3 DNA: TGCGCCAGCAGCCTCAAGGACAGGTTTCACGAGCAGTACTTC

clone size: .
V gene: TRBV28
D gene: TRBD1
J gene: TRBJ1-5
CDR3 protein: CASSLDRGDQPQHF
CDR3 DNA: TGTGCCAGCAGCCTCGACAGGGGCGATCAGCCCCAGCATTTT

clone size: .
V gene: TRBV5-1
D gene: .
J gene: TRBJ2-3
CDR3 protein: CASNGGSSTDTQYF
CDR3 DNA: TGCGCCAGCAATGGCGGTTCTAGCACAGATACGCAGTATTTT

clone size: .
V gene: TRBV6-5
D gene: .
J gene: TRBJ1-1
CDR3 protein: CASSYTKGVTEAFF
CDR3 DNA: TGTGCCAGCAGTTACACGAAGGGGGTCACTGAAGCTTTCTTT

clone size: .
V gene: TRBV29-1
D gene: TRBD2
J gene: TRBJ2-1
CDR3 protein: CSVEVTSGIVYNEQFF
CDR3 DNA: TGCAGCGTTGAAGTCACTAGCGGGATCGTCTACAATGAGCAGTTCTTC

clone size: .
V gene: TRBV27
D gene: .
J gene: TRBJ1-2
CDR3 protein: CASSSPFSGNYGYTF
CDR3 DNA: TGTGCCAGCAGTTCCCCTTTTTCAGGGAACTATGGCTACACCTTC

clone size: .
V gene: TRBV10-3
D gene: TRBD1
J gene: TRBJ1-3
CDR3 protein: CAISDAMGGQGASGNTIYF
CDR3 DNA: TGTGCCATCAGTGACGCGATGGGGGGACAGGGGGCCTCTGGAAACACCATATATTTT

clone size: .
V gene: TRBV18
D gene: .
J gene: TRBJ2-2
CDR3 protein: CASSPPWGTNTGELFF
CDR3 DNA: TGTGCCAGCTCACCACCTTGGGGCACAAACACCGGGGAGCTGTTTTTT

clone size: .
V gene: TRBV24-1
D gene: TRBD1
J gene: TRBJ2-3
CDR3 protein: CATVDRANTQYF
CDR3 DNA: TGTGCCACCGTGGACAGGGCAAATACGCAGTATTTT

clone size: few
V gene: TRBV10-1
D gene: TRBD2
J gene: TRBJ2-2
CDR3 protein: CASSDGGGTGELFF
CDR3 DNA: TGCGCCAGCAGTGATGGCGGGGGCACCGGGGAGCTGTTTTTT

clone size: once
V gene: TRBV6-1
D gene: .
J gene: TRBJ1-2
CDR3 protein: CASSERLQGTRGYTF
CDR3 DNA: TGTGCCAGCAGTGAGAGGTTACAGGGAACGCGGGGCTACACCTTC

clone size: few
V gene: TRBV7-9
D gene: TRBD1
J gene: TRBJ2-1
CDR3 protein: CASSSGTGGDEQFF
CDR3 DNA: TGTGCCAGCAGCTCCGGGACAGGGGGTGATGAGCAGTTCTTC

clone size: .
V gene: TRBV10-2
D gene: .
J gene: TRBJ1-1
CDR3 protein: CASSEERALNTEAFF
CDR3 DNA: TGCGCCAGCAGTGAGGAGAGGGCCCTGAACACTGAAGCTTTCTTT

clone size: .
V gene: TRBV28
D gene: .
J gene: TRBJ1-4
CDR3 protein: CASSWTRDTYYEKLFF
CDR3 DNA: TGTGCCAGCAGTTGGACCCGGGACACTTACTATGAAAAACTGTTTTTT

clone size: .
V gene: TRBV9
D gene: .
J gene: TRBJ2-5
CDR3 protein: CASSAFARREETQYF
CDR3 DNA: TGTGCCAGCAGCGCCTTCGCAAGGAGGGAAGAGACCCAGTACTTC

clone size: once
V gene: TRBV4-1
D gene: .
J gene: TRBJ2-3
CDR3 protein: CASSQASWGPTDTQYF
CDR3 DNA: TGCGCCAGCAGCCAAGCAAGTTGGGGCCCCACAGATACGCAGTATTTT

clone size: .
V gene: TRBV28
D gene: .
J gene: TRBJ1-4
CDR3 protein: CASSFGGVYEKLFF
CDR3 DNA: TGTGCCAGCAGTTTTGGGGGGGTGTATGAAAAACTGTTTTTT

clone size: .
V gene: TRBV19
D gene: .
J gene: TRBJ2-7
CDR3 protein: CASSIGAEQYF
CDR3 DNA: TGTGCCAGTAGTATAGGGGCCGAGCAGTACTTC

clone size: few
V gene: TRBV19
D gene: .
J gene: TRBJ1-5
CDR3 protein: CASSGGTSSNQPQHF
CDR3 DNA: TGTGCCAGTAGTGGGGGCACCTCAAGCAATCAGCCCCAGCATTTT

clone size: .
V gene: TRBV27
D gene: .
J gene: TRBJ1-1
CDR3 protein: CASSADGDYTEAFF
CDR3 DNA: TGTGCCAGCAGTGCTGACGGGGACTACACTGAAGCTTTCTTT

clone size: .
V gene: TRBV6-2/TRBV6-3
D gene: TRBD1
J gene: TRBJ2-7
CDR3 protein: CASSYFRTGQSYEQYF
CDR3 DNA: TGTGCCAGCAGTTACTTTCGGACAGGACAGTCCTACGAGCAGTACTTC

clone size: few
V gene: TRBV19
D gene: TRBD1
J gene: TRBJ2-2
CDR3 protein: CASTPNVGGGQGNTGELFF
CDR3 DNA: TGTGCCAGTACCCCTAATGTGGGAGGTGGACAGGGGAACACCGGGGAGCTGTTTTTT

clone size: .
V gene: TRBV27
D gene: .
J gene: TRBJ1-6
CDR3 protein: CASSLSINMGQPTLHF
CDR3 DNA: TGTGCCAGCAGTTTATCTATAAATATGGGGCAGCCAACCCTCCACTTT

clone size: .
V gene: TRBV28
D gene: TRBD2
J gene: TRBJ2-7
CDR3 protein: CATWGGAYSYEQYF
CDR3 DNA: TGTGCCACCTGGGGAGGGGCTTACTCCTACGAGCAGTACTTC

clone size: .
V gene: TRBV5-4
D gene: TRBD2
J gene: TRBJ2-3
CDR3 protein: CASSLASGGDTQYF
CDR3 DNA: TGTGCCAGCAGCTTGGCTAGCGGCGGGGATACGCAGTATTTT

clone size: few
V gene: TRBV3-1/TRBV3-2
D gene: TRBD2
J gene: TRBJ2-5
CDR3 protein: CASSLGGAGQETQYF
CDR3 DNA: TGTGCCAGCAGCCTCGGGGGGGCCGGCCAAGAGACCCAGTACTTC